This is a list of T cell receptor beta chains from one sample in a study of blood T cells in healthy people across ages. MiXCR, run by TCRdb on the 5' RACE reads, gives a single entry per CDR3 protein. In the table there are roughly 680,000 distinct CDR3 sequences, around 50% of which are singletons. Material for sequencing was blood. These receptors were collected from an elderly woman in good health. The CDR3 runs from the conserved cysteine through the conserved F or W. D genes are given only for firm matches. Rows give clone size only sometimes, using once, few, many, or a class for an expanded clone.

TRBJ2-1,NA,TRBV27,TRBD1,TGTGCCAGCAGTAAAGGACAGGGGAATGAGCAGTTCTTC,CASSKGQGNEQFF
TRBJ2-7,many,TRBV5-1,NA,TGCGCCAGCAGCATCGGGACAAGTCGCGAGCAGTACTTC,CASSIGTSREQYF
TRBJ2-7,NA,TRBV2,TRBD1,TGTGCCAGCAGTGGGTTAGCGACAGGGGGTTCCTACGAGCAGTACTTC,CASSGLATGGSYEQYF
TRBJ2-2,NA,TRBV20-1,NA,TGCAGTGCTACCGGACCACTCAACACCGGGGAGCTGTTTTTT,CSATGPLNTGELFF
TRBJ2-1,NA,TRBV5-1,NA,TGCGCCAGCAGCTTGAACAACTACCAAGAGACCCAGTTCTTC,CASSLNNYQETQFF
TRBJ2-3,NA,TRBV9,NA,TGTGCCAGCAGCGCAACCAGGGGGGGCATGACAGATACGCAGTATTTT,CASSATRGGMTDTQYF
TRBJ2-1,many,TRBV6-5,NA,TGTGCCAGCAGCCCCGGACGGTTTTACAATGAGCAGTTCTTC,CASSPGRFYNEQFF
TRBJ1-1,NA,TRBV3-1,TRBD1,TGTGCCAGCAGCCATGGTAACCAGGGGGCCAGGGCAGCTTTCTTT,CASSHGNQGARAAFF
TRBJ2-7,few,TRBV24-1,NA,TGCGCCACCAACGAACCCAACTCCTACGAGCAGTACTTC,CATNEPNSYEQYF
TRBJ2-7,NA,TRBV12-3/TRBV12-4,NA,TGTGCCAGCAGTCGGGCCGGTGGGGGGAACTCCTACGAGCAGTACTTC,CASSRAGGGNSYEQYF
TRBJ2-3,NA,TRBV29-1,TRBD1,TGCAGCGTCGACAGGGGTATCACAGATACGCAGTATTTT,CSVDRGITDTQYF
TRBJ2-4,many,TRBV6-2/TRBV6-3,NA,TGTGCCAGCAGTTACGGGGACCTAGCCAAAAACATTCAGTACTTC,CASSYGDLAKNIQYF
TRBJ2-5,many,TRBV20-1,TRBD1,TGCAGTGCTATTAGAAAGGGGGCTGTTGAGACCCAGTACTTC,CSAIRKGAVETQYF
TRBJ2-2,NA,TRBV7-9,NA,TGTGCCATGCCTCGGAGGGGTGACACCGGGGAGCTGTTTTTT,CAMPRRGDTGELFF
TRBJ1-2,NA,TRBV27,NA,TGTGCCAGCAGTTTAAGGGTTCGGGGAGCCTGGGGCTACACCTTC,CASSLRVRGAWGYTF
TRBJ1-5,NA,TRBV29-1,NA,TGCAGCGTTGTGACAGGAGATCAGCCCCAGCATTTT,CSVVTGDQPQHF
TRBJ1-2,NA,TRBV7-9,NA,TGTGCCAGCAGCCTCAGTGAGGACTATGGCTACACCTTC,CASSLSEDYGYTF
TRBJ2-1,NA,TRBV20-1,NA,TGCAGTGCTAGCCCCAGCTCCTACAATGAGCAGTTCTTC,CSASPSSYNEQFF
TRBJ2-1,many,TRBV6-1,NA,TGTGCCAGCAGACAACCGGACTTTTACAATGAGCAGTTCTTC,CASRQPDFYNEQFF
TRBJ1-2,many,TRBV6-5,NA,TGTGCCAGCAAAATTGGGCAGCTAAACTATGGCTACACCTTC,CASKIGQLNYGYTF
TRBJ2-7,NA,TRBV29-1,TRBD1,TGCAGCGTCAAACAGACAGGGTCCAACGAGCAGTACTTC,CSVKQTGSNEQYF
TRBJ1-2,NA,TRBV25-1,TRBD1,TGTGCCAGCAGTGAGCGGGACAGGCTATATGGCTACACCTTC,CASSERDRLYGYTF
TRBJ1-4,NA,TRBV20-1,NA,TGCAGTGCCCCAACCGGGACCCCGGGAACTAATGAAAAACTGTTTTTT,CSAPTGTPGTNEKLFF
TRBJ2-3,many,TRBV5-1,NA,TGCGCCAGCAGCTTTGGCGGGGCGGATACGCAGTATTTT,CASSFGGADTQYF
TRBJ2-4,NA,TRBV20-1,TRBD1,TGCAGTGCTAGTGAGGGACAGGGGACTTACATTCAGTACTTC,CSASEGQGTYIQYF
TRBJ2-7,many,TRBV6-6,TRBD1,TGTGCCAGCAGTGATTCAGGGGGTACGGAGCAGTACTTC,CASSDSGGTEQYF
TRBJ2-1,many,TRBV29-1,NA,TGCAGCTCCACCGGGGCCCCTCCCTACAATGAGCAGTTCTTC,CSSTGAPPYNEQFF
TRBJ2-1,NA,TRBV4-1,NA,TGCGCCAGCAGCCAAGAGGGGACTCTGAATGAGCAGTTCTTC,CASSQEGTLNEQFF
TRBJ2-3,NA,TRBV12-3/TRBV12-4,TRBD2,TGTGCCAGCAGCCTGACTAGCGGGAGACCAGATACGCAGTATTTT,CASSLTSGRPDTQYF
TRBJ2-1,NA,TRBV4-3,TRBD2,TGCGCCAGCAGCCAAGAATTTTTAGCGGGAGCCGACAATGAGCAGTTCTTC,CASSQEFLAGADNEQFF
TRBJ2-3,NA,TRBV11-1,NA,TGTGCCAGCAGCTTAACCTGGGGGCAGAGCACAGATACGCAGTATTTT,CASSLTWGQSTDTQYF
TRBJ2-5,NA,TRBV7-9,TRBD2,TGTGCCAGCAGCTTAGTTTCGGGAGGGCCTCTAAAGACCCAGTACTTC,CASSLVSGGPLKTQYF
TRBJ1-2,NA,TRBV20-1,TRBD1,TGCAGTGCCCCAGAGACAGGGGCTAACTATGGCTACACCTTC,CSAPETGANYGYTF
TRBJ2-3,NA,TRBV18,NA,TGTGCCAGCTCACCACGGGCTAGCGAGACAGATACGCAGTATTTT,CASSPRASETDTQYF
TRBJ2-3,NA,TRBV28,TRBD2,TGTGCCAGCAACAGCGGGGTGGAAGATACGCAGTATTTT,CASNSGVEDTQYF
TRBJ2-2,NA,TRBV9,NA,TGTGCCAGCAGCGTAGTAGGGGGAAGCGGAGGGGAGCTGTTTTTT,CASSVVGGSGGELFF
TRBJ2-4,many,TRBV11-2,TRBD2,TGTGCCAGCAGTTTTAACGGGGGGGAGTTTAGGGTAGCCAAAAACATTCAGTACTTC,CASSFNGGEFRVAKNIQYF
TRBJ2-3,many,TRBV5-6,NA,TGTGCCAGCAGCCACGAGGGTCCCCTGGCTTATACGCAGTATTTT,CASSHEGPLAYTQYF
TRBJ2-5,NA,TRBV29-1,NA,TGCAGCGCTGGCGCGGGACGGGAGACCCAGTACTTC,CSAGAGRETQYF
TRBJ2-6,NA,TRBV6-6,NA,TGTGCCAGCAGTTACAGTGGCAGGGTCTCTGGGGCCAACGTCCTGACTTTC,CASSYSGRVSGANVLTF
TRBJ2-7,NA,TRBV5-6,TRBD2,TGTGCCAGCAGTACGGGACTAACGAGCTACAATGAGCAGTACTTC,CASSTGLTSYNEQYF
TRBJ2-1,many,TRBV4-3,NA,TGCGCCAGCAGCCAAGAAGGGGTCGGCTACAATGAGCAGTTCTTC,CASSQEGVGYNEQFF
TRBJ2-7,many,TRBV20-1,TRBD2,TGCAGTGCTCAACTAGCGGGATCGCGCGAGCAGTACTTC,CSAQLAGSREQYF